This T cell receptor (beta chain) came from a study of cytomegalovirus exposure and HLA in healthy donors. CDR1 is LNHDA, CDR2 SQIVND, per germline (reference sequence). J was trimmed by 4 bases and V by 1 base; bases with no gene match: 4. The CDR3 spans 15 residues. A multiplex PCR was run with 60 Vbeta primers and 13 Jbeta primers. Repertoires were generated with immunoSEQ multiplex PCR, while TCRdb's copy carries only in-frame clones and drops some. The table lists around 170,000 clones, 70% to 80% of them singletons. Overall study results and limits: Reported results showed that the classifier diagnosed cytomegalovirus status with high specificity and sensitivity.

This clone was seen more than once but under ten times. Its matching antigen is unknown. The clonotype comes from a man between 18 and 29 years old in good health and CMV-seronegative. The chain uses TRBV19 and TRBJ1-3, with 7 bases matching TRBD1. Material for sequencing was PBMCs. CDR3 sequence reads: CASSIGEQGGNTIYF. The CDR3 nucleotides are TGTGCCAGTAGTATAGGGGAACAGGGGGGAAACACCATATATTTT.